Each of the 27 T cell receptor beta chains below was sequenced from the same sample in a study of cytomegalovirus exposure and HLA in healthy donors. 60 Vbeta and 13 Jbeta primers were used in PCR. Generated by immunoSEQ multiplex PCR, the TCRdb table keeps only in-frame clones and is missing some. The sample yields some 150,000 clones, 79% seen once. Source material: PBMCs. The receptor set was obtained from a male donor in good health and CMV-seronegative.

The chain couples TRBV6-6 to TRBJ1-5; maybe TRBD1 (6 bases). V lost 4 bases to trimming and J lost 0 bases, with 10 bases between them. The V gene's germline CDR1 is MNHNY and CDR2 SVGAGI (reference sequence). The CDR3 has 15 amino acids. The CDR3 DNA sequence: TGTGCCAGCAGTTCGATCAGGGGTAGCAATCAGCCCCAGCATTTT. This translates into CASSSIRGSNQPQHF.

The CDR3 region has the DNA TGCAGCGGATCCCAGGGGGCGGACACTGAAGCTTTCTTT. This encodes CSGSQGADTEAFF. J is TRBJ1-1 and V is TRBV29-1; 8 positions match TRBD1. CDR1 and CDR2 (germline): SQVTM, ANQGSEA. The V gene end was trimmed by 7 bases and the J gene end by 3 bases; junction bases not matched to a gene: 7. This CDR3 has 13 residues.

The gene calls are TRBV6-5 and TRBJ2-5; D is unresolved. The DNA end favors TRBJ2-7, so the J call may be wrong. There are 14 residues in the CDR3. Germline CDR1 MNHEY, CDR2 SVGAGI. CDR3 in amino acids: CASSYSAANYEQYF. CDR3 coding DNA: TGTGCCAGCAGTTACTCGGCAGCTAACTACGAGCAGTACTTC.

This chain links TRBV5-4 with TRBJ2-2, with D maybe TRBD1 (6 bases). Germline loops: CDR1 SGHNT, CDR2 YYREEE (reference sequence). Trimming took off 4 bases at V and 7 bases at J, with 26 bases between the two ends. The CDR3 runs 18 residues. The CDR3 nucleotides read TGTGCCAGCAGCCCGGGTTATTTAGGACAGATCGGTGGCGGGGAGCTGTTTTTT. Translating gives CASSPGYLGQIGGGELFF.

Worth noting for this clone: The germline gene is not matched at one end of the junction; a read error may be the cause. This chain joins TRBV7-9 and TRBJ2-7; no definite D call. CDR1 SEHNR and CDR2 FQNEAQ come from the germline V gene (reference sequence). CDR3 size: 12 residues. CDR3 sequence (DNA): TGTTCCAGCAGCTTAGAACTGGACGAGCAGTACTTC. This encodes CSSSLELDEQYF.

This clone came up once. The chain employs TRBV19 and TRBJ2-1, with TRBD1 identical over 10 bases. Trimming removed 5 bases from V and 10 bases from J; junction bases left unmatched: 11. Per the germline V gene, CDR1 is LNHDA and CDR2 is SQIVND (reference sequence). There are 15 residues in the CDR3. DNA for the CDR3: TGTGCCAGTAGTTTGGGACAGGGGTGGATTAAGGAGCAGTTCTTC. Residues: CASSLGQGWIKEQFF.

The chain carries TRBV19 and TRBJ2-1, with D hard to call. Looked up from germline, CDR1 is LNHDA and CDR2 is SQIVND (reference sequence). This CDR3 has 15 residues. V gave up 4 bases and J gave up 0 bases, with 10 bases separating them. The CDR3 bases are TGTGCCAGTAGTACTGCCTTGAGCTCCTACAATGAGCAGTTCTTC. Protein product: CASSTALSSYNEQFF.

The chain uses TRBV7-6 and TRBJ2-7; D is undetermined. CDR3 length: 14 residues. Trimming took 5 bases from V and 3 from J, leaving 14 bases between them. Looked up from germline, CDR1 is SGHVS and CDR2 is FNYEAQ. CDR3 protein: CASSPRALDYEQYF. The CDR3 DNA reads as TGTGCCAGCAGCCCGAGAGCCCTTGACTACGAGCAGTACTTC.

The CDR3 sequence is CASSRRKGTSGSLATNEKLFF. DNA of the CDR3: TGTGCCAGCAGCCGCAGAAAGGGCACGTCGGGGAGCCTTGCAACTAATGAAAAACTGTTTTTT. This rearrangement joins TRBV4-2 to TRBJ1-4; no clear D. The CDR3 has 21 residues. In germline, CDR1 is LGHNA, CDR2 YNFKEQ. V dropped 4 bases and J dropped 0 bases, with 27 bases sitting between them.

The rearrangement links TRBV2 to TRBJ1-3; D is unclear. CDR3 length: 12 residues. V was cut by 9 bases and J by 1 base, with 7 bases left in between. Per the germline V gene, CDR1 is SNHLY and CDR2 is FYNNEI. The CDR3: CASHYSGNTIYF. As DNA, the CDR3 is TGTGCCAGTCACTATTCTGGAAACACCATATATTTT.

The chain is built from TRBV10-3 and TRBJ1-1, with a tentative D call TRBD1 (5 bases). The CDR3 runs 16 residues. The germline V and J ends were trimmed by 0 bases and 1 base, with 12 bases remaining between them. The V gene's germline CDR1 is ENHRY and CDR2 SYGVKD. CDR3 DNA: TGTGCCATCAGTGAGTCAAGGGGCAGGGCGAACACTGAAGCTTTCTTT. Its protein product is CAISESRGRANTEAFF.

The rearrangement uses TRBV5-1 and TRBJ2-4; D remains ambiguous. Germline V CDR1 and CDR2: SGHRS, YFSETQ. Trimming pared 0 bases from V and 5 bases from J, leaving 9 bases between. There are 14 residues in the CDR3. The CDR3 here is CASSLDTTENIQYF. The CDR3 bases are TGCGCCAGCAGCTTGGACACAACCGAAAACATTCAGTACTTC.

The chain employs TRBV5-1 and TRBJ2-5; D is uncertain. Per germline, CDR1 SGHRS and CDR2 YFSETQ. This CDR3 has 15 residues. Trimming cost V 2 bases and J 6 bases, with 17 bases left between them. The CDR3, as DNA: TGCGCCAGCAGCTTCGGGTACGGTGGTATAAAGACCCAGTACTTC. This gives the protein CASSFGYGGIKTQYF.

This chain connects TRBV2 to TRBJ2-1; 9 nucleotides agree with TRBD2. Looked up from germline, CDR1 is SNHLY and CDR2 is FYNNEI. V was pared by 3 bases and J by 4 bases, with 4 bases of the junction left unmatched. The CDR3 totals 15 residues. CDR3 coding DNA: TGTGCCAGCAGTGACGGGGCGGGGGGGTACAATGAGCAGTTCTTC. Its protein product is CASSDGAGGYNEQFF.

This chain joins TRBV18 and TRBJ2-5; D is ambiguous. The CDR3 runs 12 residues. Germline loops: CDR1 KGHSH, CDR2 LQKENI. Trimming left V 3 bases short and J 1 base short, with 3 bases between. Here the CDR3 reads CASSPSQETQYF. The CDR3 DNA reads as TGTGCCAGCTCACCCTCCCAAGAGACCCAGTACTTC.

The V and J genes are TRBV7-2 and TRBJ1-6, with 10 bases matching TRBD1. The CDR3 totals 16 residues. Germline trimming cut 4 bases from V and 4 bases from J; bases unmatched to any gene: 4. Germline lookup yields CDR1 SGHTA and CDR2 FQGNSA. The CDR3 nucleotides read TGTGCCAGCAGCTCGACAGGGGGCCAGTATAATTCACCCCTCCACTTT. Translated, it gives CASSSTGGQYNSPLHF. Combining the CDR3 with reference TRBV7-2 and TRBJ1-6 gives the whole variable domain GAGVSQSPSNKVTEKGKDVELRCDPISGHTALYWYRQSLGQGLEFLIYFQGNSAPDKSGLPSDRFSAERTGGSVSTLTIQRTQQEDSAVYLCASSSTGGQYNSPLHFGNGTRLTVT.

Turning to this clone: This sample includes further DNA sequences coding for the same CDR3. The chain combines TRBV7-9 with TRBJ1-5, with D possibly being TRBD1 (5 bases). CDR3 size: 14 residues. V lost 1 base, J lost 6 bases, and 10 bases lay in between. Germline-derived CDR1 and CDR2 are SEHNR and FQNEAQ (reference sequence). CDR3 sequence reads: CASSLGGGGQPQHF. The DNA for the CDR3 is TGTGCCAGCAGCTTAGGCGGGGGTGGTCAGCCCCAGCATTTT.

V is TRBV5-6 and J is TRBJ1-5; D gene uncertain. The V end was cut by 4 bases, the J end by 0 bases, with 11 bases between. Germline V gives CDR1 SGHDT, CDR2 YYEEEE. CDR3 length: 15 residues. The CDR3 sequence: CASSRRGFSNQPQHF. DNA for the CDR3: TGTGCCAGCAGCCGCCGAGGGTTTAGCAATCAGCCCCAGCATTTT.

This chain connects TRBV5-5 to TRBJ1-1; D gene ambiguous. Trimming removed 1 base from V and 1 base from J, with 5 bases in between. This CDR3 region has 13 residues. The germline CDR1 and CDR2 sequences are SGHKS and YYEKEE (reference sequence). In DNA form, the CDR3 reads TGTGCCAGCAGCTTGTCAGAGAACACTGAAGCTTTCTTT. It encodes CASSLSENTEAFF.

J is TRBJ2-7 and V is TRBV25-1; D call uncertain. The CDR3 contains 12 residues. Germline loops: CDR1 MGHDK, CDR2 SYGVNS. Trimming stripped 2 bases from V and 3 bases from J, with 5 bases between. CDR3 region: CASSEGRYEQYF. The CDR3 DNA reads TGTGCCAGCAGTGAAGGCCGCTACGAGCAGTACTTC.

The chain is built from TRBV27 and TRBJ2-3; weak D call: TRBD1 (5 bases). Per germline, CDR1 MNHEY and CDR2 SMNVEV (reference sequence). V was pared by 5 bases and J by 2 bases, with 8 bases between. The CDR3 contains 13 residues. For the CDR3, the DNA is TGTGCCAGCAGTAGGGGAACCACAGATACGCAGTATTTT. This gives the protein CASSRGTTDTQYF.

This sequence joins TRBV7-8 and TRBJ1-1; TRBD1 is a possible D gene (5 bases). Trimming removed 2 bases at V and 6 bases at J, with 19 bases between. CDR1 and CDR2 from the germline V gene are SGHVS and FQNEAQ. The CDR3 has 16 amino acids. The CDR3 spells CASSLLPRQRPSEAFF. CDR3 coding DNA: TGTGCCAGCAGCTTATTGCCCCGACAGCGACCCTCTGAAGCTTTCTTT.

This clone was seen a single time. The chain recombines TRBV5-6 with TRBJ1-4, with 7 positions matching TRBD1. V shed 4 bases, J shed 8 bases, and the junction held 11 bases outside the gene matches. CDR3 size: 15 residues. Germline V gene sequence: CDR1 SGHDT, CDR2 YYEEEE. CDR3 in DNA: TGTGCCAGCAGCGCCGGACAGGTGAGGAACGAAAAACTGTTTTTT. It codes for CASSAGQVRNEKLFF.

CDR3: CASSYSLQGTNTEAFF. CDR3 sequence (DNA): TGTGCCAGCAGTTATTCCCTCCAGGGGACGAACACTGAAGCTTTCTTT. The V call is TRBV6-5, the J call TRBJ1-1; TRBD1 is a possible D gene (6 bases). Per germline, CDR1 MNHEY and CDR2 SVGAGI. The CDR3 is made up of 16 amino acids. Trimming took 3 bases from V and 1 from J, leaving 15 bases between them.

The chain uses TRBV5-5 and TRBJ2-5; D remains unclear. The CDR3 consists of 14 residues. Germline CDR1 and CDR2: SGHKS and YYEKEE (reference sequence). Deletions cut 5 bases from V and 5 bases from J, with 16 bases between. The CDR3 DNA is TGTGCCAGCAGTTATACTCCGGAGTGGGAGACCCAGTACTTC. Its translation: CASSYTPEWETQYF.

CDR3: CASSMGAGLGLNQPQHF. CDR3 nucleotide sequence: TGTGCCAGTAGTATGGGGGCAGGATTGGGTTTGAATCAGCCCCAGCATTTT. The chain combines TRBV19 with TRBJ1-5; tentatively, D is TRBD1 (6 bases). The CDR3 is made up of 17 amino acids. The germline V gene encodes CDR1 LNHDA and CDR2 SQIVND (reference sequence). Trimming left V 3 bases short and J 4 bases short, with 19 bases between. Complete variable domain (other parts from reference TRBV19 and TRBJ1-5): DGGITQSPKYLFRKEGQNVTLSCEQNLNHDAMYWYRQDPGQGLRLIYYSQIVNDFQKGDIAEGYSVSREKKESFPLTVTSAQKNPTAFYLCASSMGAGLGLNQPQHFGDGTRLSIL.

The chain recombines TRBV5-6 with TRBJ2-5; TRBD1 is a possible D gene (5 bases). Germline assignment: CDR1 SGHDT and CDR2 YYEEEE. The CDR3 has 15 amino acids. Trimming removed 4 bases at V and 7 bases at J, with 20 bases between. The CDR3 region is CASSPPGQTWRTQYF. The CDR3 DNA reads TGTGCCAGCAGCCCCCCAGGGCAGACGTGGAGGACCCAGTACTTC.